Presented here are 21 T cell receptor beta chains from one specimen sequenced in a study of cytomegalovirus exposure and HLA in healthy donors. PCR amplification relied on 60 Vbeta primers (plus 13 Jbeta primers). Clones were sequenced by immunoSEQ multiplex PCR, and TCRdb holds only the in-frame ones, with some missing. In the table there are about 97,000 clones, 73% of which are singletons. What was sequenced was PBMCs. These receptor sequences come from a middle-aged man in good health and CMV-seronegative.

The chain joins TRBV9 to TRBJ2-2; 8 bases agree with TRBD2. V shed 2 bases and J 4 bases; nucleotides not matched to a gene: 4. The germline V gene encodes CDR1 SGDLS and CDR2 YYNGEE. The CDR3 totals 15 residues. Here the CDR3 reads CASSVQSGGTGELFF. CDR3 nucleotide sequence: TGTGCCAGCAGCGTCCAGAGCGGGGGCACCGGGGAGCTGTTTTTT.

The chain couples TRBV5-1 to TRBJ2-7; a possible D gene is TRBD2 (5 bases). CDR3 length: 16 residues. Trimming left V 1 base short and J 0 bases short, with 14 bases between. Germline assignment: CDR1 SGHRS and CDR2 YFSETQ. The CDR3 sequence: CASSLSRGKNSYEQYF. CDR3 sequence (DNA): TGCGCCAGCAGCTTGTCTCGGGGAAAGAACTCCTACGAGCAGTACTTC.

This rearrangement joins TRBV18 to TRBJ2-7; 8 nucleotides agree with TRBD1. The CDR3 extends over 15 amino acids. The ends lost 5 bases at V and 2 bases at J; junction bases unmatched: 8. The germline gives CDR1 KGHSH, CDR2 LQKENI. CDR3 in amino acids: CASSGGLTGAYEQYF. In DNA, the CDR3 is TGTGCCAGCTCAGGGGGGTTGACAGGGGCCTACGAGCAGTACTTC.

V usage is TRBV5-6 and J usage is TRBJ1-2; D is undetermined. Germline V gene data show CDR1 as SGHDT and CDR2 as YYEEEE. The germline V and J ends were trimmed by 3 bases and 1 base, with 7 bases remaining between them. The CDR3 spans 13 residues. The CDR3 sequence: CASSSLYNYGYTF. The CDR3 DNA is TGTGCCAGCAGCTCTCTCTATAACTATGGCTACACCTTC.

The V call is TRBV5-1, the J call TRBJ2-7, with D perhaps matching TRBD2 (7 bases). The V end lost 0 bases, the J end lost 5 bases, and 12 bases lay between the germline ends. The CDR3 consists of 14 residues. Germline V lookup: CDR1 SGHRS, CDR2 YFSETQ. CDR3 DNA: TGCGCCAGCAGCTTGGAATCGGGGGGCGACGAGCAGTACTTC. Protein: CASSLESGGDEQYF.

The V gene is TRBV29-1, the J gene TRBJ2-3; TRBD2 is a possible D gene (6 bases). V was trimmed by 6 bases and J by 7 bases, leaving 26 bases between them. The germline gives CDR1 SQVTM, CDR2 ANQGSEA. This CDR3 comprises 16 residues. The CDR3 DNA is TGCAGCGTGGGTGGGACTGGGACGGTGGATTCTCATACGCAGTATTTT. Translation: CSVGGTGTVDSHTQYF.

V gene TRBV4-2 combines with J gene TRBJ2-7, with 8 bases aligning to TRBD2. The CDR3 consists of 17 residues. The germline V gene has CDR1 LGHNA and CDR2 YNFKEQ. V lost 5 bases and J lost 2; bases outside the gene matches: 14. CDR3 in DNA: TGTGCCAGCAGCTCCTATTTAAGCGGGGGCGTTACCTACGAGCAGTACTTC. Translated, it gives CASSSYLSGGVTYEQYF.

This chain uses TRBV4-3 with TRBJ1-1; no firm D call. V was cut by 0 bases and J by 3 bases, with 14 bases left in between. Germline loops: CDR1 LGHNA, CDR2 YSLEER. The CDR3 sequence is 16 residues long. The CDR3 nucleotides read TGCGCCAGCAGCCAAGAACCTGCACAGATAGACACTGAAGCTTTCTTT. It translates to CASSQEPAQIDTEAFF.

The V call is TRBV5-1, the J call TRBJ2-7; possible D gene TRBD2, 5 bases. Trimming took 5 bases from V and 0 from J, leaving 12 bases between them. CDR1 is SGHRS and CDR2 is YFSETQ in the germline V gene. The CDR3 is 14 residues long. The CDR3 sequence: CASSTEASSYEQYF. The CDR3 nucleotides are TGCGCCAGCAGTACGGAGGCGAGCTCCTACGAGCAGTACTTC. The variable domain in full, with the rest retrieved from reference TRBV5-1 and TRBJ2-7, is KAGVTQTPRYLIKTRGQQVTLSCSPISGHRSVSWYQQTPGQGLQFLFEYFSETQRNKGNFPGRFSGRQFSNSRSEMNVSTLELGDSALYLCASSTEASSYEQYFGPGTRLTVT.

This CDR3 reads CSVELIRDTQYF. For the CDR3, the DNA is TGCAGCGTAGAACTTATTAGAGATACGCAGTATTTT. V is TRBV29-1 and J is TRBJ2-3; no reliable D call. Germline V gives CDR1 SQVTM, CDR2 ANQGSEA. This CDR3 has 12 amino acids. V gave up 6 bases and J gave up 5 bases, with 12 bases separating them.

The DNA of the CDR3 is TGCAGCGTCTCATTAGGGGGCTTGGAGACCCAGTACTTC. This translates into CSVSLGGLETQYF. This sequence joins TRBV29-1 and TRBJ2-5; TRBD1 agrees at 7 bases. CDR1 is SQVTM and CDR2 is ANQGSEA in the germline V gene. The CDR3 runs 13 residues. V shed 6 bases, J shed 5 bases, and the junction held 9 bases outside the gene matches.

This clone was seen a handful of times. This chain uses TRBV5-1 with TRBJ1-1; TRBD1 might be the D (5 bases). The V end lost 4 bases, the J end lost 3 bases, and 16 bases lay between the germline ends. The CDR3 runs 15 residues. Looked up from germline, CDR1 is SGHRS and CDR2 is YFSETQ. CDR3 nucleotide sequence: TGCGCCAGCAGCGTCTTAGGGGTTGGGGACACTGAAGCTTTCTTT. Its protein product is CASSVLGVGDTEAFF.

The V call is TRBV5-1, the J call TRBJ2-4; TRBD1 agrees at 7 bases. V was clipped by 2 bases and J by 5 bases; unmatched bases: 10. Germline values: CDR1 SGHRS, CDR2 YFSETQ. The CDR3 sequence is 16 residues long. The CDR3, as DNA: TGCGCCAGCAGCTTTGCAGGGGGATTGGGAGAAAACATTCAGTACTTC. Translated, it gives CASSFAGGLGENIQYF.

V is TRBV5-1 and J is TRBJ1-2; 8 nucleotides align to TRBD1. The CDR3 totals 15 residues. CDR1 and CDR2 from the germline V gene are SGHRS and YFSETQ. V was pared by 4 bases and J by 4 bases, with 9 bases of the junction left unmatched. This chain's CDR3 is CASSQGQGATYGYTF. The CDR3 DNA sequence: TGCGCCAGCAGCCAGGGGCAGGGGGCCACCTATGGCTACACCTTC.

The chain employs TRBV6-5 and TRBJ1-4, with 8 bases identical to TRBD1. The V gene's germline CDR1 is MNHEY and CDR2 SVGAGI. This CDR3 has 15 residues. Trimming at V came to 5 bases and at J to 8 bases, leaving 10 bases not matched to a gene. The DNA for the CDR3 is TGTGCCAGCAGTCGTTGGACAGGGAGGCAGGAAAAACTGTTTTTT. Translating it yields CASSRWTGRQEKLFF.

This clone has a handful of counts. In nucleotides, the CDR3 is TGCGCCAGCAGCTTGGGACTAGCGGGGGCATACGAGCAGTACTTC. Residues: CASSLGLAGAYEQYF. V gene TRBV5-1 combines with J gene TRBJ2-7; the match to TRBD2 covers 12 bases. Germline V gene sequence: CDR1 SGHRS, CDR2 YFSETQ. The V gene end was trimmed by 0 bases and the J gene end by 4 bases; junction bases not matched to a gene: 2. CDR3 length equals 15 residues.

This clone occurred a few times. In DNA, the CDR3 is TGTGCCAGCAGCTTGTTGCTAGCGGGGGGCCGGGAGACCCAGTACTTC. It encodes CASSLLLAGGRETQYF. The rearrangement uses TRBV5-6 and TRBJ2-5; 11 nucleotides line up with TRBD2. The junction had 7 bases not matched to a gene; V was cut back by 1 base and J by 5 bases. The CDR3 is 16 residues long. CDR1 and CDR2 from the germline V gene are SGHDT and YYEEEE.

The V call is TRBV5-1, the J call TRBJ2-5, with D possibly being TRBD2 (5 bases). In germline, CDR1 is SGHRS, CDR2 YFSETQ. The CDR3 runs 13 residues. The V end lost 4 bases, the J end lost 5 bases, and 12 bases lay between the germline ends. CDR3 sequence (DNA): TGCGCCAGCAGCGAGGGCGGTTTGGAGACCCAGTACTTC. Its translation: CASSEGGLETQYF.

V usage is TRBV5-4 and J usage is TRBJ1-1; 8 bases fit TRBD1. The V gene end was trimmed by 2 bases and the J gene end by 0 bases; junction bases not matched to a gene: 6. Germline CDR1 and CDR2: SGHNT and YYREEE (reference sequence). The CDR3 totals 16 residues. CDR3 region: CASSFGRGHMNTEAFF. Written as DNA, the CDR3 is TGTGCCAGCAGCTTCGGCAGGGGGCACATGAACACTGAAGCTTTCTTT. Drawing the rest from reference TRBV5-4 and TRBJ1-1, the complete variable domain is ETGVTQSPTHLIKTRGQQVTLRCSSQSGHNTVSWYQQALGQGPQFIFQYYREEENGRGNFPPRFSGLQFPNYSSELNVNALELDDSALYLCASSFGRGHMNTEAFFGQGTRLTVV.

The V and J genes are TRBV2 and TRBJ1-1, with a possible D match to TRBD1 (6 bases). From germline, CDR1 is SNHLY and CDR2 FYNNEI. The CDR3 runs to 13 residues. Deletions cut 6 bases from V and 9 bases from J, with 17 bases between. The CDR3 DNA reads as TGTGCCAGCAGGGGGGCACAAGTAGTTCAAGCTTTCTTT. It yields the protein CASRGAQVVQAFF.

V and J are TRBV4-1 and TRBJ2-4; 13 bases are a match to TRBD2. CDR3 length equals 15 residues. V dropped 5 bases and J dropped 7; count of bases not matched to a gene: 5. Germline CDR1 is MGHRA and CDR2 is YSYEKL. In DNA form, the CDR3 reads TGCGCCAGCAGCGTGGGGACTAGCGGGGAGAACATTCAGTACTTC. Its protein product is CASSVGTSGENIQYF.